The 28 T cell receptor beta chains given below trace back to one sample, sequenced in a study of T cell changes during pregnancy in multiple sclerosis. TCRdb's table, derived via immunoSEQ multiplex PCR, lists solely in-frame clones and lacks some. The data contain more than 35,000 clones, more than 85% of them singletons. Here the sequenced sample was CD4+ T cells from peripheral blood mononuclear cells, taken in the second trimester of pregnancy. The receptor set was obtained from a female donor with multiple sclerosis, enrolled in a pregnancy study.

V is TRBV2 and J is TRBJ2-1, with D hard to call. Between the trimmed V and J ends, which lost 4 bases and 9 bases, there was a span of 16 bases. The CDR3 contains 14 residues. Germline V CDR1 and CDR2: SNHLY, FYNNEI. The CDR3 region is CASSGLRSLGEQFF. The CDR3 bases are TGTGCCAGCAGTGGGCTTAGGAGCCTGGGTGAGCAGTTCTTC.

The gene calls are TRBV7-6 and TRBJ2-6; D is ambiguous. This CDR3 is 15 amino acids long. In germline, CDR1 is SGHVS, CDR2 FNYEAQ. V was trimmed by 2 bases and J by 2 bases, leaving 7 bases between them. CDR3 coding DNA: TGTGCCAGCAGCTTAAATAATCCTGGGGCCAACGTCCTGACTTTC. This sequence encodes CASSLNNPGANVLTF. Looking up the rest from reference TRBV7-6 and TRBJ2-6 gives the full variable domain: GAGVSQSPRYKVTKRGQDVALRCDPISGHVSLYWYRQALGQGPEFLTYFNYEAQQDKSGLPNDRFSAERPEGSISTLTIQRTEQRDSAMYRCASSLNNPGANVLTFGAGSRLTVL.

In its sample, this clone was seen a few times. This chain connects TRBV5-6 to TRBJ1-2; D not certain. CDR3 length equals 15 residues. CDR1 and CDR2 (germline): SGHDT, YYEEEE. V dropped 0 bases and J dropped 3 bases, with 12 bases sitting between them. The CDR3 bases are TGTGCCAGCAGCTTGGTAACAGAGGGTGACTATGGCTACACCTTC. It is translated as CASSLVTEGDYGYTF.

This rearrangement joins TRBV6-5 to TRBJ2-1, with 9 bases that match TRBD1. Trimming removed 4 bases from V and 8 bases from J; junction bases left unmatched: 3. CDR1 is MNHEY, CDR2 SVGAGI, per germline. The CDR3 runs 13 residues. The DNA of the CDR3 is TGTGCCAGCAGTTTACAGGGGGCCCATGAGCAGTTCTTC. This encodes CASSLQGAHEQFF.

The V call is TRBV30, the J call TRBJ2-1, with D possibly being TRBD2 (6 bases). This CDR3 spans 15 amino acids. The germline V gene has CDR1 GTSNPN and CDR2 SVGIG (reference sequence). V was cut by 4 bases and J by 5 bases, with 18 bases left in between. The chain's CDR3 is CAWTRMAGKHNEQFF. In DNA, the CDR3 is TGTGCCTGGACCCGAATGGCGGGGAAACACAATGAGCAGTTCTTC. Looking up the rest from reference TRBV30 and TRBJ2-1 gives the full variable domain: SQTIHQWPATLVQPVGSPLSLECTVEGTSNPNLYWYRQAAGRGLQLLFYSVGIGQISSEVPQNLSASRPQDRQFILSSKKLLLSDSGFYLCAWTRMAGKHNEQFFGPGTRLTVL.

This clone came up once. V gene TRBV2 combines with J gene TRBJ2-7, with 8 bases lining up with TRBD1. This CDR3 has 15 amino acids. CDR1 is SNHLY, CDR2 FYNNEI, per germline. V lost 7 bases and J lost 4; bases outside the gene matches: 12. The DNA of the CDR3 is TGTGCCAGCATTAGGTCGATTTGGACAGGGTACGAGCAGTACTTC. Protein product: CASIRSIWTGYEQYF.

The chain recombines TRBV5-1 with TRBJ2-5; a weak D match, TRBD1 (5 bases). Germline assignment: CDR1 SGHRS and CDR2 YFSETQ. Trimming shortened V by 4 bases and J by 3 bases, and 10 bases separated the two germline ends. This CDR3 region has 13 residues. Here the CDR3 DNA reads TGCGCCAGCAGCAGAGACAGAGAAGAGACCCAGTACTTC. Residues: CASSRDREETQYF. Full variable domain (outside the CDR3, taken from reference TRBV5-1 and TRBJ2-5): KAGVTQTPRYLIKTRGQQVTLSCSPISGHRSVSWYQQTPGQGLQFLFEYFSETQRNKGNFPGRFSGRQFSNSRSEMNVSTLELGDSALYLCASSRDREETQYFGPGTRLLVL.

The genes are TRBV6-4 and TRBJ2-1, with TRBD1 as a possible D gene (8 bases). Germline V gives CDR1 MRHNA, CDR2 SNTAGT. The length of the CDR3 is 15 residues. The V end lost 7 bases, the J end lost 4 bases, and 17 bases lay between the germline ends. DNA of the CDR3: TGTGCCAGCAACCACAGGGGGGGAGTTTACAATGAGCAGTTCTTC. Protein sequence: CASNHRGGVYNEQFF.

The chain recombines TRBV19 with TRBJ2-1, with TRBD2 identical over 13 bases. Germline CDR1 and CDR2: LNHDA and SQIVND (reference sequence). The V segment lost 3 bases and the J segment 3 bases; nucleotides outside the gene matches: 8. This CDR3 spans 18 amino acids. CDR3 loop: CASSIFRTSGSSYNEQFF. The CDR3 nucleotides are TGTGCCAGTAGTATCTTCCGGACTAGCGGGAGTAGCTACAATGAGCAGTTCTTC.

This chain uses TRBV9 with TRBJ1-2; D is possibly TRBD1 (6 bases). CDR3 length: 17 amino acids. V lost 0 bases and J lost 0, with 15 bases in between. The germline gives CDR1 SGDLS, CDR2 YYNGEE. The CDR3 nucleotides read TGTGCCAGCAGCGTAGGGTTAACCAGGGGAGCTAACTATGGCTACACCTTC. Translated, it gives CASSVGLTRGANYGYTF.

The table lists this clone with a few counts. CDR3 sequence (DNA): TGTGCCAGCAGGGCGGAGCACTCTGGAAACACCATATATTTT. This translates into CASRAEHSGNTIYF. The chain joins TRBV2 to TRBJ1-3; no clear D gene. V lost 6 bases, J lost 0 bases, and 9 bases lay in between. The CDR3 is made up of 14 amino acids. Germline CDR1 is SNHLY and CDR2 is FYNNEI.

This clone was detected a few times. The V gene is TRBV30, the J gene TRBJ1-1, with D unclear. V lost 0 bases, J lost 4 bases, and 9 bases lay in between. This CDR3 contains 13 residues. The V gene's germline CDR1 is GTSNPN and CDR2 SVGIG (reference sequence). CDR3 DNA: TGTGCCTGGAGTGTCGAGGGAAGCACTGAAGCTTTCTTT. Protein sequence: CAWSVEGSTEAFF.

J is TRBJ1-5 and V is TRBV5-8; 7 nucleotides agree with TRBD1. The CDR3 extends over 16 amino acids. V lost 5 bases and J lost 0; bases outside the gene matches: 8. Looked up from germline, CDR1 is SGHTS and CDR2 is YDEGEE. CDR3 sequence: CASRLPGTDSNQPQHF. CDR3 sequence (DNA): TGTGCCAGCAGGTTACCCGGGACAGATAGCAATCAGCCCCAGCATTTT.

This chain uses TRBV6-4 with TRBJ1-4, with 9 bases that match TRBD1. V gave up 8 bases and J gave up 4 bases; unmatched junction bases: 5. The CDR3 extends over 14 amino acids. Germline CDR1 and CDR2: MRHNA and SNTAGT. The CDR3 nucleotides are TGTGCCAGCCGCATGGGACAGGGTAATGAAAAACTGTTTTTT. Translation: CASRMGQGNEKLFF.

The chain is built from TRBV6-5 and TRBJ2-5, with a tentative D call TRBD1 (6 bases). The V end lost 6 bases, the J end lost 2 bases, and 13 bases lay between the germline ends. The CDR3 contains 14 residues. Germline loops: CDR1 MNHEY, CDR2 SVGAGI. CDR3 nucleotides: TGTGCCAGCAGCCGGGGACACAAACAAGAGACCCAGTACTTC. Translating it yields CASSRGHKQETQYF.

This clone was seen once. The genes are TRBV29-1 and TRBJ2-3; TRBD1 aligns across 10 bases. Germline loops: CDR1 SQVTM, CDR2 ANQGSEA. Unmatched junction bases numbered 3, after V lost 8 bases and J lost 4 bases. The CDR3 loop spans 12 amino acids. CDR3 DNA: TGCAGCTGGGACAGGGGATCAGATACGCAGTATTTT. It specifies CSWDRGSDTQYF.

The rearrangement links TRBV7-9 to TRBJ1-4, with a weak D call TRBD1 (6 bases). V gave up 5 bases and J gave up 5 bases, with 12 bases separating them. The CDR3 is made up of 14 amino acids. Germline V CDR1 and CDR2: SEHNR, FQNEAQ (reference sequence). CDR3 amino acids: CASSPGQGNEKLFF. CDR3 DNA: TGTGCCAGCAGCCCGGGACAAGGGAATGAAAAACTGTTTTTT.

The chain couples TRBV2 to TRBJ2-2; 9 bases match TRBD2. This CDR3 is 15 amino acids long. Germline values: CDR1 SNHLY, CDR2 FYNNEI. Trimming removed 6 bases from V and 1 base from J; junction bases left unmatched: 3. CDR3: CASRLLAGNTGELFF. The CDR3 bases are TGTGCCAGCAGGCTACTAGCGGGGAACACCGGGGAGCTGTTTTTT.

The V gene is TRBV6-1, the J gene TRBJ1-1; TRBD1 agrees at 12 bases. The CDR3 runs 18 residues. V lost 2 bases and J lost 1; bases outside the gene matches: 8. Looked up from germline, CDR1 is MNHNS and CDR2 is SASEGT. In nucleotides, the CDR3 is TGTGCCAGCAGTGAAAGGGGAGGGACAGGGGGCCGGAACACTGAAGCTTTCTTT. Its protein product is CASSERGGTGGRNTEAFF.

The CDR3 DNA follows: TGCGCCAGCAGCCAAGAGGGCGGGCGTTCCGATCAGCCCCAGCATTTT. This codes for CASSQEGGRSDQPQHF. The chain employs TRBV4-1 and TRBJ1-5; D ambiguous. The CDR3 consists of 16 residues. Germline V gives CDR1 MGHRA, CDR2 YSYEKL. Trimming stripped 0 bases from V and 5 bases from J, with 14 bases between.

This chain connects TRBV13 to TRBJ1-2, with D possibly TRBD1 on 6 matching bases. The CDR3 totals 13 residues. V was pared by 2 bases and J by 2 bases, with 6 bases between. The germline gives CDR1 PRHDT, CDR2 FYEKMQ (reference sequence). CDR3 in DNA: TGTGCCAGCAGCTTACAGGGGAACTATGGCTACACCTTC. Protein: CASSLQGNYGYTF.

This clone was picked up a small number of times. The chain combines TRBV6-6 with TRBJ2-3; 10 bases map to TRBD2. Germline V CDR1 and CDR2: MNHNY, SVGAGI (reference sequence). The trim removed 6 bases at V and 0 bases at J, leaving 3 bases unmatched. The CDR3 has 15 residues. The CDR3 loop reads CASRPSGRSTDTQYF. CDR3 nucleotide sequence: TGTGCCAGCAGACCTAGCGGGAGAAGCACAGATACGCAGTATTTT.

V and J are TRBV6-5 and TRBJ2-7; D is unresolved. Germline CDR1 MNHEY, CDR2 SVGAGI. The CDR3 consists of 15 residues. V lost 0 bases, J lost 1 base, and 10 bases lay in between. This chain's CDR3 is CASSYSMWQSYEQYF. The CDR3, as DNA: TGTGCCAGCAGTTACTCGATGTGGCAGTCCTACGAGCAGTACTTC.

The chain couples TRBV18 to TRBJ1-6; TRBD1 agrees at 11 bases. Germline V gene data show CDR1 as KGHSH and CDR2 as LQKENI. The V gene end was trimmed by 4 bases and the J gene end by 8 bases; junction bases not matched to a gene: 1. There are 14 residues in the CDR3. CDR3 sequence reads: CASSRGQGDSPLHF. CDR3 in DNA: TGTGCCAGCTCACGGGGACAGGGGGATTCACCCCTCCACTTT.

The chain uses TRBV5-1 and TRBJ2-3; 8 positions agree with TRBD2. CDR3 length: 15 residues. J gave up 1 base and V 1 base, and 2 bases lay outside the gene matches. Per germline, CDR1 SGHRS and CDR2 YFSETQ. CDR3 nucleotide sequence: TGCGCCAGCAGCTTGTACGGGGGGGGCACAGATACGCAGTATTTT. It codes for CASSLYGGGTDTQYF.

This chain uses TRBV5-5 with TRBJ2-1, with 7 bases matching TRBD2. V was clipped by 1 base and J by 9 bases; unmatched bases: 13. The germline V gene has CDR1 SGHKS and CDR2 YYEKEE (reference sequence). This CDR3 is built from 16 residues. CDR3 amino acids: CASSLRGGGTGGEQFF. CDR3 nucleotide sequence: TGTGCCAGCAGCTTGAGAGGCGGGGGAACCGGCGGTGAGCAGTTCTTC.

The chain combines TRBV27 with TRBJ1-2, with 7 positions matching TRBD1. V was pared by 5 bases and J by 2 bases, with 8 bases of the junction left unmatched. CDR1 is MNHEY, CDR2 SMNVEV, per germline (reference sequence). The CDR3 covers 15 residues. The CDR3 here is CASSGRQGRNYGYTF. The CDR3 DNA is TGTGCCAGCAGTGGTAGACAGGGAAGGAACTATGGCTACACCTTC.

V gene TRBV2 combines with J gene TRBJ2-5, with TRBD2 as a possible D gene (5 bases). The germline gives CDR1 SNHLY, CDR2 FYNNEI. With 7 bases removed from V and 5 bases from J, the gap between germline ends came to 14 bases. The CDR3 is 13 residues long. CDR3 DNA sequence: TGTGCCAGCACTTCCACCGGCGGGGAGACCCAGTACTTC. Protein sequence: CASTSTGGETQYF.